This T cell receptor (beta chain) stems from a study of blood T cell repertoires in COVID-19. On the study more broadly: Specimens from acute and convalescent COVID-19 originated in the United States, Italy and Spain. T cells, B-cell-depleted T cells, or PBMCs supplied cDNA or gDNA.

Profiling relied on immunoSEQ multiplex PCR, and the TCRdb table lists in-frame clones only, not all of them. This sample has about 160,000 clones, with just under 85% found just once. The CDR3 contains 16 residues. The ends lost 4 bases at V and 4 bases at J; junction bases unmatched: 8. From germline, CDR1 is LNHDA and CDR2 SQIVND (reference sequence). This clone was found once. The origin of this receptor is a woman older than 75 with acute or convalescent COVID-19. This chain joins TRBV19 and TRBJ1-1; 11 positions match TRBD1. Sequencing input: peripheral blood. The CDR3 nucleotides read TGTGCCAGTAGTAAATGGACAGGGGGCCGGAGCACTGAAGCTTTCTTT. Its protein product is CASSKWTGGRSTEAFF.